This T cell receptor beta chain came from a study of human T cells and chemical hapten exposure. Time point given: pre-sensitization, week 0. Treatment of the sample: therapeutic diphenylcyclopropenone sensitization with weekly scalp DPC. Overall study findings and caveats: No shift was seen in TCRs above 1 in 1000 frequency with DPC sensitization.

Worth noting for this clonotype: The target antigen is unknown.

Trimming removed 2 bases from V and 0 bases from J, with 6 bases in between. The V gene's germline CDR1 is SGHTA and CDR2 FQGNSA. This CDR3 has 14 residues. MiXCR, applied by TCRdb to the RACE reads, yields one record per CDR3 protein. The sample lists 180,000 or so distinct CDR3 sequences; 25% to 30% were seen once. The clonotype was recovered from a woman aged 25-40 years with alopecia areata. Some clones in this sample may be carry-over from other donors' samples. The chain couples TRBV7-2 to TRBJ2-3; no clear D gene. Specimen: whole blood, collected in connection with sensitization to the hapten diphenylcyclopropenone (DPC). The CDR3 loop is CASSLRLSTDTQYF. DNA for the CDR3: TGTGCCAGCAGCTTAAGGCTCAGCACAGATACGCAGTATTTT.